The rows below give T cell receptor beta chains drawn from one sample of a study of T cells after yellow fever vaccination. TCRdb called the 5' RACE reads again in MiXCR, with one record for every CDR3 protein. The repertoire holds approximately 120,000 distinct CDR3 sequences, with 7.4% as singletons. The material sequenced was CD4+ T cells sorted from PBMCs, taken roughly 10 days after the first yellow fever vaccination. All receptors derive from a man younger than 35 who received the YFV17D yellow fever vaccine. The CDR3 runs from the conserved cysteine through the conserved F or W. D genes are given only for firm matches. Expanded clones get a size class; other rows say once, few or many, or leave the size out.

D: TRBD2; J: TRBJ2-3; V: TRBV27; size: many; length: 16; CDR3: CASSFMFPAGGDTQYF; DNA: TGTGCCAGCAGTTTCATGTTTCCAGCGGGGGGAGATACGCAGTATTTT
D: NA; J: TRBJ2-3; V: TRBV11-2; size: few; length: 15; CDR3: CASSLGNGAADTQYF; DNA: TGTGCCAGCAGCTTAGGAAACGGGGCGGCAGATACGCAGTATTTT
D: NA; J: TRBJ2-1; V: TRBV7-9; size: many; length: 13; CDR3: CASSASQDSEQFF; DNA: TGTGCCAGCAGCGCGTCTCAGGATTCTGAGCAGTTCTTC
D: NA; J: TRBJ1-2; V: TRBV5-1; size: many; length: 14; CDR3: CASSLIAGTYGYTF; DNA: TGCGCCAGCAGCTTAATAGCGGGGACCTATGGCTACACCTTC
D: NA; J: TRBJ2-5; V: TRBV28; size: NA; length: 11; CDR3: CASLSRETQYF; DNA: TGTGCCAGTTTGAGTCGAGAGACCCAGTACTTC
D: NA; J: TRBJ2-1; V: TRBV18; size: many; length: 15; CDR3: CASSPLTGLSTEQFF; DNA: TGTGCCAGCTCACCACTAACTGGACTTTCTACTGAGCAGTTCTTC
D: TRBD2; J: TRBJ2-1; V: TRBV29-1; size: many; length: 15; CDR3: CSSREASGAYNEQFF; DNA: TGCAGCTCTCGGGAAGCTAGCGGGGCCTACAATGAGCAGTTCTTC
D: NA; J: TRBJ1-1; V: TRBV6-1; size: many; length: 11; CDR3: CASKMNTEAFF; DNA: TGTGCCAGCAAGATGAACACTGAAGCTTTCTTT
D: NA; J: TRBJ1-1; V: TRBV12-3/TRBV12-4; size: many; length: 14; CDR3: CASRFGGSNTEAFF; DNA: TGTGCCAGCAGGTTCGGGGGTTCGAACACTGAAGCTTTCTTT
D: NA; J: TRBJ2-5; V: TRBV3-1; size: many; length: 13; CDR3: CASSTGTWETQYF; DNA: TGTGCCAGCAGCACCGGGACCTGGGAGACCCAGTACTTC
D: NA; J: TRBJ2-5; V: TRBV7-8; size: many; length: 15; CDR3: CASSLQRPFQETQYF; DNA: TGTGCCAGCAGCCTCCAAAGGCCGTTCCAAGAGACCCAGTACTTC
D: NA; J: TRBJ2-7; V: TRBV18; size: NA; length: 11; CDR3: CASSDSYEQYF; DNA: TGTGCCAGCTCAGACTCCTACGAGCAGTACTTC
D: TRBD2; J: TRBJ2-1; V: TRBV12-3/TRBV12-4; size: many; length: 15; CDR3: CASSLIAGGRNEQFF; DNA: TGTGCCAGCAGTTTAATAGCGGGGGGGCGCAATGAGCAGTTCTTC
D: NA; J: TRBJ2-3; V: TRBV5-8; size: many; length: 16; CDR3: CASSLGYSGVADTQYF; DNA: TGTGCCAGCAGCTTGGGGTATTCCGGGGTGGCGGATACGCAGTATTTT
D: NA; J: TRBJ2-2; V: TRBV5-1; size: many; length: 13; CDR3: CASSAANTGELFF; DNA: TGCGCCAGCAGCGCGGCAAACACCGGGGAGCTGTTTTTT
D: NA; J: TRBJ1-2; V: TRBV7-2; size: few; length: 15; CDR3: CASSHADPGVGGYTF; DNA: TGTGCCAGCAGCCACGCCGATCCAGGGGTTGGTGGCTACACCTTC
D: TRBD2; J: TRBJ2-5; V: TRBV5-1; size: many; length: 14; CDR3: CASSSTSGGETQYF; DNA: TGCGCCAGCAGTTCTACTAGCGGGGGTGAGACCCAGTACTTC
D: TRBD1; J: TRBJ1-2; V: TRBV7-2; size: many; length: 15; CDR3: CASRRDRGRENGYTF; DNA: TGTGCCAGCAGACGAGACAGGGGTAGGGAGAATGGCTACACCTTC
D: NA; J: TRBJ2-6; V: TRBV5-1; size: many; length: 16; CDR3: CASSLAARSGANVLTF; DNA: TGCGCCAGCAGCTTGGCAGCACGCTCTGGGGCCAACGTCCTGACTTTC
D: NA; J: TRBJ2-5; V: TRBV5-1; size: few; length: 14; CDR3: CASSLLWYQETQYF; DNA: TGCGCCAGCAGCTTGCTCTGGTACCAAGAGACCCAGTACTTC
D: TRBD1; J: TRBJ2-6; V: TRBV20-1; size: many; length: 16; CDR3: CSARGQENSGANVLTF; DNA: TGCAGTGCTAGGGGACAGGAAAACTCTGGGGCCAACGTCCTGACTTTC
D: NA; J: TRBJ1-4; V: TRBV6-1; size: many; length: 13; CDR3: CASRKTGGEKLFF; DNA: TGTGCCAGCAGAAAGACAGGCGGAGAAAAACTGTTTTTT
D: NA; J: TRBJ2-1; V: TRBV7-2; size: many; length: 16; CDR3: CASSLSLGRGYNEQFF; DNA: TGTGCCAGCAGCTTAAGCTTAGGGCGGGGTTACAATGAGCAGTTCTTC
D: NA; J: TRBJ2-5; V: TRBV29-1; size: NA; length: 11; CDR3: CSVGVRETQYF; DNA: TGCAGCGTTGGGGTTAGGGAGACCCAGTACTTC
D: NA; J: TRBJ1-6; V: TRBV18; size: many; length: 16; CDR3: CASSPTGSSYNSPLHF; DNA: TGTGCCAGCTCACCAACAGGCAGCTCCTATAATTCACCCCTCCACTTT
D: NA; J: TRBJ2-2; V: TRBV2; size: many; length: 13; CDR3: CASSESNTGELFF; DNA: TGTGCCAGCAGTGAAAGCAACACCGGGGAGCTGTTTTTT
D: TRBD2; J: TRBJ2-1; V: TRBV12-3/TRBV12-4; size: many; length: 15; CDR3: CASRGLAGGYNEQFF; DNA: TGTGCCAGCAGGGGGCTGGCGGGGGGATACAATGAGCAGTTCTTC
D: NA; J: TRBJ2-1; V: TRBV7-2; size: many; length: 13; CDR3: CASSEQTDGVRFF; DNA: TGTGCCAGCAGCGAACAAACAGATGGGGTCAGGTTCTTC
D: NA; J: TRBJ2-1; V: TRBV20-1; size: many; length: 15; CDR3: CSARDRLSSYNEQFF; DNA: TGCAGTGCTAGAGATCGCCTTAGCTCCTACAATGAGCAGTTCTTC
D: NA; J: TRBJ2-2; V: TRBV7-2; size: many; length: 16; CDR3: CASSLGWGPNTGELFF; DNA: TGTGCCAGCAGCTTAGGCTGGGGACCGAACACCGGGGAGCTGTTTTTT
D: NA; J: TRBJ2-1; V: TRBV28; size: NA; length: 13; CDR3: CASSPRLGGRKFF; DNA: TGTGCCAGCAGCCCCCGGCTCGGGGGAAGAAAGTTCTTC
D: NA; J: TRBJ2-4; V: TRBV5-4; size: NA; length: 16; CDR3: CASSLEVGRTKDIQYF; DNA: TGTGCCAGCAGCTTGGAAGTGGGGCGGACTAAGGACATTCAGTACTTC
D: TRBD1; J: TRBJ1-1; V: TRBV7-2; size: many; length: 15; CDR3: CASSQGQGQNTEAFF; DNA: TGTGCCAGCAGCCAGGGACAGGGACAAAACACTGAAGCTTTCTTT
D: NA; J: TRBJ2-2; V: TRBV29-1; size: medium-sized; length: 13; CDR3: CSVDGLGTGELFF; DNA: TGCAGCGTTGACGGCCTAGGCACCGGGGAGCTGTTTTTT
D: TRBD2; J: TRBJ2-3; V: TRBV7-2; size: many; length: 15; CDR3: CASSGRATSTDTQYF; DNA: TGTGCCAGCAGCGGGAGGGCGACTAGCACAGATACGCAGTATTTT
D: NA; J: TRBJ1-2; V: TRBV2; size: many; length: 12; CDR3: CASSGPNYGYTF; DNA: TGTGCCAGTTCCGGGCCAAACTATGGCTACACCTTC
D: NA; J: TRBJ1-1; V: TRBV7-2; size: NA; length: 15; CDR3: CASSPGRWGNTEAFF; DNA: TGTGCCAGCAGCCCAGGGAGGTGGGGGAACACTGAAGCTTTCTTT
D: TRBD2; J: TRBJ2-2; V: TRBV4-3; size: many; length: 17; CDR3: CASSQDVSAGGPGELFF; DNA: TGCGCCAGCAGCCAAGATGTCTCGGCGGGGGGGCCCGGGGAGCTGTTTTTT
D: TRBD2; J: TRBJ2-3; V: TRBV4-3; size: many; length: 17; CDR3: CASSRTLTSGGTDTQYF; DNA: TGCGCCAGCAGCCGCACGTTGACTAGCGGGGGCACAGATACGCAGTATTTT
D: TRBD1; J: TRBJ1-6; V: TRBV4-3; size: many; length: 18; CDR3: CASSQARTGSGYNSPLHF; DNA: TGCGCCAGCAGCCAGGCCCGGACAGGGTCAGGCTATAATTCACCCCTCCACTTT
D: NA; J: TRBJ2-7; V: TRBV6-1; size: NA; length: 16; CDR3: CASTPIERGMPYEQYF; DNA: TGTGCCAGCACCCCGATCGAGCGAGGGATGCCCTACGAGCAGTACTTC
D: TRBD1; J: TRBJ1-2; V: TRBV5-6; size: many; length: 16; CDR3: CASSRDRGYSNYGYTF; DNA: TGTGCCAGCAGCCGGGACAGGGGCTACTCTAACTATGGCTACACCTTC
D: NA; J: TRBJ2-2; V: TRBV7-2; size: NA; length: 12; CDR3: CASSFATGELFF; DNA: TGTGCCAGCAGCTTTGCAACCGGGGAGCTGTTTTTT
D: TRBD1; J: TRBJ1-6; V: TRBV10-3; size: NA; length: 14; CDR3: CAISERGQSSPLHF; DNA: TGTGCCATCAGTGAGCGGGGACAGTCTTCACCCCTCCACTTT
D: NA; J: TRBJ1-6; V: TRBV27; size: NA; length: 14; CDR3: CASSLLGVGAPLHF; DNA: TGTGCCAGCAGTTTATTGGGAGTAGGGGCACCCCTCCACTTT
D: NA; J: TRBJ2-3; V: TRBV7-8; size: many; length: 16; CDR3: CASSPRAGRPTDTQYF; DNA: TGTGCCAGCAGCCCCAGGGCGGGCAGGCCCACAGATACGCAGTATTTT
D: NA; J: TRBJ2-1; V: TRBV12-3/TRBV12-4; size: medium-sized; length: 16; CDR3: CASSPPRASPNNEQFF; DNA: TGTGCCAGCAGTCCCCCCAGGGCTAGCCCTAACAATGAGCAGTTCTTC
D: NA; J: TRBJ2-3; V: TRBV18; size: many; length: 14; CDR3: CASSPPVRTDTQYF; DNA: TGTGCCAGCTCACCACCGGTCCGCACAGATACGCAGTATTTT
D: NA; J: TRBJ1-1; V: TRBV3-1; size: many; length: 12; CDR3: CASSQDAGPSFF; DNA: TGTGCCAGCAGCCAAGACGCAGGGCCTTCTTTCTTT
D: TRBD2; J: TRBJ2-7; V: TRBV30; size: NA; length: 12; CDR3: CAWNIGGYEQYF; DNA: TGTGCCTGGAATATCGGGGGGTACGAGCAGTACTTC
D: NA; J: TRBJ1-1; V: TRBV5-6; size: many; length: 12; CDR3: CASSRDATEAFF; DNA: TGTGCCAGCAGCAGGGATGCCACTGAAGCTTTCTTT